This T cell receptor (beta chain) was obtained from a study of response to subunit inactivated influenza vaccine. MiXCR was run by TCRdb on the RT-PCR reads, yielding one entry per CDR3 protein. The sample consists of approximately 700,000 distinct CDR3 sequences, less than 20% of them appearing once. The germline V gene encodes CDR1 MGHRA and CDR2 YSYEKL. This CDR3 has 16 amino acids. Between the trimmed V and J ends, which lost 1 base and 3 bases, there was a span of 13 bases. Sequencing was performed on PBMCs from blood, taken 11 to 12 days after vaccination. This clonotype originated in a man in his fifties who received an inactivated influenza vaccine. This chain connects TRBV4-1 to TRBJ2-1; tentative D call: TRBD2 (6 bases). CDR3 DNA: TGCGCCAGCAGCCAAGTTGGCAGGAGGGTCTACAATGAGCAGTTCTTC. This encodes CASSQVGRRVYNEQFF.